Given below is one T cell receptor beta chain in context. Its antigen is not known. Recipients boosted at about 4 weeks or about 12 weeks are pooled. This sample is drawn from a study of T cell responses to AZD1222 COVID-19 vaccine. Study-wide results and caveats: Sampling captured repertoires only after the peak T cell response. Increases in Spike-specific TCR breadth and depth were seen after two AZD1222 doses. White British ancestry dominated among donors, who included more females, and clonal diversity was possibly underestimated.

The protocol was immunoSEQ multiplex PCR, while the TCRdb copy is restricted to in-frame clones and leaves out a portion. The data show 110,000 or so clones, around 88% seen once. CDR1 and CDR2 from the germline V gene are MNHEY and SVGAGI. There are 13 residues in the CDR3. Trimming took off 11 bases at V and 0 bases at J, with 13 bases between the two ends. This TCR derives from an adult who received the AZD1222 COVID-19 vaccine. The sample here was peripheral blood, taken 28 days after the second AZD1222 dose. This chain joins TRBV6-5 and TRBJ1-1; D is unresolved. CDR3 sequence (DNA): TGTGCCGCCAAACATGAGGTGAACACTGAAGCTTTCTTT. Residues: CAAKHEVNTEAFF.